The T cell receptor (beta chain) described here comes from a study of T-cell memory formation after mild COVID-19. Study at large: TCR clusters were mostly confined to one donor each.

This CDR3 region has 12 residues. Germline V gene lookup returns CDR1 ENHRY and CDR2 SYGVKD. Trimming stripped 4 bases from V and 10 bases from J, with 11 bases between. TCRdb itself ran the 5' RACE reads through MiXCR, one entry per CDR3 protein. The table has hundreds of thousands of distinct CDR3 sequences, roughly 20% seen once. Findings and caveats of the study: Pre-infection memory already had some responding clones, implying cross-reactive memory joined. The main location of contracting CD4+ clones was CM and EM, and that of contracting CD8+ clones was EMRA.

A few counts support this clonotype. Its antigen is as yet unknown. This sequence originates from an adult woman who had mild COVID-19 (a few samples of this study predate the infection). Cell type and time point are not known. Sequenced material: PBMCs or a T cell subset sorted from them (not recorded which). The chain is built from TRBV10-3 and TRBJ2-1; TRBD2 is a possible D gene (5 bases). CDR3 in DNA: TGTGCCATCAGTGGTGACCGGGAAGAGCAGTTCTTC. Protein: CAISGDREEQFF.